This T cell receptor (beta chain) appears in the sequencing data of a study of blood T cell repertoires in COVID-19. Study as a whole: From T cells, B-cell-depleted T cells, or PBMCs came the material, which was cDNA or gDNA.

Original processing notes: Estimated nucleated cell counts came from reference gene primer amplification. TCRdb's copy holds only in-frame clones and misses some; the assay was immunoSEQ multiplex PCR. D and trimming come from the DNA, and the V and J calls and clone size come from that table. The data hold a few hundred thousand clones, with 80% to 90% observed a single time. The CDR3 length is 15 residues. V lost 0 bases and J lost 4, with 13 bases in between. The V gene's germline CDR1 is SGHRS and CDR2 YFSETQ. The chain carries TRBV5-1 and TRBJ1-1; D is unclear. Specimen: peripheral blood. This TCR was sampled from a man aged 35-49 years with acute or convalescent COVID-19. DNA of the CDR3: TGCGCCAGCAGCTTGGGCCCCTCGGGAGGCACTGAAGCTTTCTTT. As protein: CASSLGPSGGTEAFF. Looking up the rest from reference TRBV5-1 and TRBJ1-1 gives the full variable domain: KAGVTQTPRYLIKTRGQQVTLSCSPISGHRSVSWYQQTPGQGLQFLFEYFSETQRNKGNFPGRFSGRQFSNSRSEMNVSTLELGDSALYLCASSLGPSGGTEAFFGQGTRLTVV.